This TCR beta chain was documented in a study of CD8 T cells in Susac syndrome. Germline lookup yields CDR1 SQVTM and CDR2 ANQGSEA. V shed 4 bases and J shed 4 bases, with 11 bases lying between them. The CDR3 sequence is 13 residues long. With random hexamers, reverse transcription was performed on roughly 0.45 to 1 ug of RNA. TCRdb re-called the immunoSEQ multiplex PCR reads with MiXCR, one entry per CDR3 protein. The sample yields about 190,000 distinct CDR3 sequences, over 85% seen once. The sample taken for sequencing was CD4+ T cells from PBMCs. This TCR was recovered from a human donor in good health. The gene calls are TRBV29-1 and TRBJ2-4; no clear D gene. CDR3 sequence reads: CSVAGSSKNIQYF. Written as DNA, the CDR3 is TGCAGCGTTGCCGGGTCGAGTAAAAACATTCAGTACTTC.